This TCR beta chain emerged from a study of blood T cell repertoires in COVID-19. Study background: COVID-19 samples from acute and convalescent phases originated in the United States, Italy and Spain. PBMCs, B-cell-depleted T cells, or T cells provided the cDNA or gDNA that made up the material.

The CDR3 covers 15 residues. V shed 2 bases and J 9 bases; nucleotides not matched to a gene: 3. CDR1 and CDR2 (germline): LGHNA, YSLEER. The Seattle patients, enrolled during active infection, were followed longitudinally. In the authors' workflow: Amplification from reference gene primers served as the basis for estimated nucleated cell counts. Some clones are missing from TCRdb's copy, which holds only in-frame ones; the method was immunoSEQ multiplex PCR. The V and J calls and clone size were taken over from that table, and D and trimming were inferred from the DNA. The data show about 220,000 clones, around 83% seen once.

J is TRBJ2-1 and V is TRBV4-3, with TRBD2 matching over 14 bases. This TCR came from a woman in her 50s with COVID-19, enrolled during active disease. Material: peripheral blood. The CDR3 bases are TGCGCCAGCAGCCAAACCGGGACTAGCGGGGGTGAGCAGTTCTTC. Amino acid sequence: CASSQTGTSGGEQFF.